This T cell receptor (beta chain) was documented in a study of spatial heterogeneity in lung cancer. Findings of the study overall: Tumor T cells had an estimated coverage that came to 7% to 8% for alpha chains and 11% to 15% for beta chains. Counts that tracked tumor mutation counts were those of expanded intratumoral alpha and beta TCRs. Quantities of ubiquitous and regional expanded TCRs paralleled ubiquitous and regional nonsynonymous mutations, respectively.

Trimming removed 7 bases at V and 0 bases at J, with 11 bases between. Germline assignment: CDR1 SGHDT and CDR2 YYEEEE. This CDR3 comprises 13 residues. Time point of the sample: sample taken at primary tumor resection. Sequencing was performed on whole RNA extracted from tumor and nontumor lung tissue, or from frozen PBMC, and the material was left unsorted. On each TCR cDNA molecule, a unique molecular identifier was present. Via MiXCR, TCRdb re-called the 5' RACE reads, giving one row per CDR3 protein. The sample comprises some 3,400 distinct CDR3 sequences, 15% of which are singletons, and more than 20% rests with the top ten. Judged by abundance, this clonotype is medium-sized. Antigen unknown.

The chain employs TRBV5-6 and TRBJ2-7; D gene unclear. The material sequenced was lung tumor tissue, taken at surgery. The clonotype was recovered from a female donor with early-stage non-small cell lung cancer. The CDR3 DNA reads TGTGCCAGCGGTTGGAAGGCCTCCTACGAGCAGTACTTC. It codes for CASGWKASYEQYF. Filled out from reference TRBV5-6 and TRBJ2-7, the complete variable domain reads DAGVTQSPTHLIKTRGQQVTLRCSPKSGHDTVSWYQQALGQGPQFIFQYYEEEERQRGNFPDRFSGHQFPNYSSELNVNALLLGDSALYLCASGWKASYEQYFGPGTRLTVT.